This T cell receptor (beta chain) emerged from a study of cytomegalovirus exposure and HLA in healthy donors. General observations from the study: That first-cohort TCR clusters tended to co-occur in the 120 or so validation repertoires was found in a later analysis. Confirmation in vitro established that three CMV-associated chains were specific for CMV antigens.

A note on this clone: Its antigen is not known.

The CDR3 consists of 16 residues. V dropped 5 bases and J dropped 4; count of bases not matched to a gene: 13. CDR1 and CDR2 (germline): SGHVS, FQNEAQ. The method was immunoSEQ multiplex PCR; TCRdb's version includes in-frame clones alone and lacks a portion of them. The sample has approximately 200,000 clones, under 95% seen once. An approximately 120-subject validation cohort, separate from the approximately 610-subject first cohort, supplied the donors. Source material: PBMCs. The sequence was collected from a woman aged 18 to 35 in good health and CMV-seronegative. The rearrangement links TRBV7-8 to TRBJ2-5; 7 bases are shared with TRBD2. The CDR3 DNA follows: TGTGCCAGCAGCACGGAGGTGGGGTGGGAGGGAGAGACCCAGTACTTC. This codes for CASSTEVGWEGETQYF.